This T cell receptor (beta chain) was profiled in a study of graft-versus-host responses after intestinal transplantation. In regard to this clone: Its antigen is still unknown.

Repertoires were generated with immunoSEQ multiplex PCR, while TCRdb's copy carries only in-frame clones and drops some. The sample includes around 88,000 clones, roughly 87% of them seen just once. V lost 2 bases, J lost 1 base, and 15 bases stayed unmatched. The CDR3 covers 19 residues. Germline CDR1 reads MDHEN; CDR2 reads SYDVKM. Whole-study findings and limits: After transplant, early declines in HvG clones were associated with peak levels of circulating GvH clones. Recipient marrow contained GvH clones, some of which appeared first in ileum or blood. Those patients showing graft-donor T cell macrochimerism displayed high graft-versus-host to host-versus-graft clonal ratios in allografts.

Here the sequenced sample was unstimulated CD8+ T cells sorted from spleen or lymph node cells, taken before intestinal transplant. The V and J genes are TRBV28 and TRBJ2-5; 8 bases are shared with TRBD2. The source of this sequence is a human donor who received an intestinal transplant. CDR3 nucleotides: TGTGCCAGCAGTTTAGTGCAACCGGGGGGGGTCCAGGTCCAAGAGACCCAGTACTTC. This sequence encodes CASSLVQPGGVQVQETQYF.